The sequence of this T cell receptor beta chain was determined in a study of T cell responses to AZD1222 COVID-19 vaccine. Overall study context: Some second doses came at about 4 weeks and others at about 12 weeks; these were pooled. The study, taken as a whole, reports: Receipt of two AZD1222 doses was followed by a rise in Spike-specific TCR breadth and depth. Donors were mostly white British, more females; clonal diversity possibly underestimated.

Here immunoSEQ multiplex PCR was the method, and the copy in TCRdb shows in-frame clones only, minus some. The sample consists of 150,000 to 200,000 clones, 90% to 95% of them appearing once. This CDR3 is built from 14 residues. Germline V gene lookup returns CDR1 SNHLY and CDR2 FYNNEI. V lost 6 bases and J 8 bases, leaving 19 bases between the germline ends. Comment on this clone: Antigen unknown.

The source of this sequence is an adult in good health. The chain links TRBV2 to TRBJ1-2; D unresolved. The sequencing used peripheral blood, collected on day 0 of AZD1222 vaccination. The DNA of the CDR3 is TGTGCCAGCAGGGCGATTGGATTGTTGCCGGGCTACACCTTC. It yields the protein CASRAIGLLPGYTF.